The source of this T cell receptor beta chain is a study of CD8 T cells in Susac syndrome (dated by TCRdb to the late 2010s). Notes on the research overall: Among the Susac syndrome patients who were sequenced, clinically active disease was present in roughly six and clinical remission was observed in under ten. Whether CD8+ T cell activation and differentiation in Susac syndrome was antigen driven was tested using repertoire sequencing. At the time of blood withdrawal, Susac syndrome patients were either therapy-naive, taking corticosteroids (with some also receiving IVIg), or on IVIg alone. CD8+ T cell repertoire clonality was compared between some 13 healthy donors, roughly 14 Susac syndrome patients and approximately 16 multiple sclerosis patients. The investigation overall reported the following: Looking at Susac-specific public clones, the researchers identified sixteen in the total CD8+ repertoire and a few in the CD8+ TEMRA repertoire. The study acknowledged that relatively few individuals were included in the TCR sequencing and HLA analysis. Clonal expansion was seen in Susac syndrome CD8+ repertoires, peaking in CD8+ TEMRA cells and being greater in clinically active patients than in remitting ones.

High-throughput TCR beta sequencing profiled peripheral blood CD8+ and CD4+ T cells from healthy donors, Susac syndrome patients and multiple sclerosis patients. The Susac syndrome patients fulfilled recently defined diagnostic criteria for either definite or probable disease. Bulk CD8+ and CD4+ T cells were purified by magnetic negative isolation, while CD8+ TEMRA cells were enriched using FACS. Blood was collected in EDTA tubes and processed within 24 hours, with PBMCs isolated through density gradient centrifugation. PBMCs intended for TCR sequencing were cryopreserved in liquid nitrogen and thawed later in a water bath at 37 degrees C. The sorted or isolated CD4+, CD8+ and CD8+ TEMRA cells had a purity of 90% or higher. RNA was extracted with the RNeasy kit and about 0.5 to 1 ug was reverse transcribed using random hexamers. The immunoSEQ multiplex PCR assay, which covers 54 Vbeta and 13 Jbeta segments, was used to amplify TCR beta CDR3 regions. To correct PCR amplification bias, a synthetic template baseline was used for both primer optimization and computational correction. The original pipeline was this. Reads were annotated to V, D and J genes according to IMGT and were analyzed with immunoSEQ Analyzer, with only productive sequences retained. To calculate clonality, Shannon entropy was normalized by log2 of the number of productive unique sequences and then subtracted from one. For each patient and control, public and private clones were evaluated among the 100 most prevalent clones. Susac-specific clones were defined as absent from healthy and MS cohorts, 850 to 1,300 published viral clones and other ImmuneACCESS disease sequences. TCRdb cleaned the public reads at Q25 with fastp, built clones with MiXCR and kept in-frame beta chains. Duplicate CDR3 protein sequences are folded into a single record with the most common DNA and genes. TCRdb's processing, not the study's, gives the V and J calls here. The sample records about 120,000 distinct CDR3 sequences, around 94% of which are singletons. The ten largest clones add up to about 0.28% of the sample.

V is clipped by 6 bases and J by 3 bases, and the sequence between their germline boundaries is 14 bases long. Sequences MNHEY (CDR1) and SVGAGI (CDR2) are obtained from the germline V gene. The CDR3 measures 15 amino acids from cysteine to phenylalanine. CDR3 DNA only is kept here, 45 bases in frame from base 1. For this clonotype: The antigen this receptor binds is unknown. Per-base qualities were not stored, and no clone one base away is much larger.

The chain was built from TRBV6-5 and TRBJ2-2, with the D gene not confidently named. This clonotype was obtained from a human donor with Susac syndrome. The sequenced material came from CD8+ T cells from PBMCs. CDR3 loop: CASSLAREDTGELFF. The DNA sequence reads TGTGCCAGCAGCCTTGCTAGGGAAGACACCGGGGAGCTGTTTTTT.